The 6 T cell receptor beta chains listed next were all sequenced from one sample in a study of blood T cell repertoires in COVID-19. Measured with immunoSEQ multiplex PCR; TCRdb has only the in-frame clones, and not every one. The sample lists approximately 96,000 clones, 65% to 85% occurring once. The material sequenced was peripheral blood. All receptors come from a woman older than 75 with acute or convalescent COVID-19.

V is TRBV4-3 and J is TRBJ1-4; maybe TRBD1 (5 bases). The CDR3 totals 15 residues. V was pared by 1 base and J by 4 bases, with 10 bases between. The V gene's germline CDR1 is LGHNA and CDR2 YSLEER. The DNA of the CDR3 is TGCGCCAGCAGCCAAGGGGGACTGGGTAATGAAAAACTGTTTTTT. Amino acid sequence: CASSQGGLGNEKLFF.

This clone was recorded a few times. The chain uses TRBV12-3 or TRBV12-4 and TRBJ1-1, with 8 bases lining up with TRBD1. There are 13 residues in the CDR3. V shed 7 bases, J shed 4 bases, and the junction held 5 bases outside the gene matches. The CDR3 nucleotides read TGTGCCAGCAAACCAGGGGGCGTCACTGAAGCTTTCTTT. Translation gives CASKPGGVTEAFF.

The V and J genes are TRBV6-5 and TRBJ1-6; unclear D gene. The CDR3 sequence is 13 residues long. With 5 bases removed from V and 6 bases from J, the gap between germline ends came to 8 bases. Germline V CDR1 and CDR2: MNHEY, SVGAGI. The chain's CDR3 is CASSISSNSPLHF. The CDR3 DNA reads TGTGCCAGCAGTATTTCGAGTAATTCACCCCTCCACTTT.

This rearrangement joins TRBV6-5 to TRBJ1-1; no firm D call. Trimming removed 7 bases at V and 3 bases at J, with 6 bases between. In germline, CDR1 is MNHEY, CDR2 SVGAGI. This CDR3 is 11 amino acids long. The CDR3 loop reads CASTGDTEAFF. Written as DNA, the CDR3 is TGTGCCAGCACTGGAGACACTGAAGCTTTCTTT.

This clone has a single count. The rearrangement uses TRBV2 and TRBJ1-2; 8 nucleotides match TRBD1. The CDR3 is made up of 13 amino acids. Unmatched junction bases numbered 8, after V lost 7 bases and J lost 7 bases. Germline V gene data show CDR1 as SNHLY and CDR2 as FYNNEI. The CDR3 bases are TGTGCCAGCACCCTCAGGGGGCTTAGTGGCTACACCTTC. This sequence encodes CASTLRGLSGYTF.

CDR3 protein: CASRTGTAYGYTF. CDR3 DNA sequence: TGTGCCAGTAGAACCGGGACAGCCTATGGCTACACCTTC. The rearrangement links TRBV28 to TRBJ1-2; 7 bases fit TRBD1. With V trimmed by 9 bases and J by 4 bases, 8 bases remained unmatched. Germline CDR1 reads MDHEN; CDR2 reads SYDVKM. CDR3 length: 13 amino acids.